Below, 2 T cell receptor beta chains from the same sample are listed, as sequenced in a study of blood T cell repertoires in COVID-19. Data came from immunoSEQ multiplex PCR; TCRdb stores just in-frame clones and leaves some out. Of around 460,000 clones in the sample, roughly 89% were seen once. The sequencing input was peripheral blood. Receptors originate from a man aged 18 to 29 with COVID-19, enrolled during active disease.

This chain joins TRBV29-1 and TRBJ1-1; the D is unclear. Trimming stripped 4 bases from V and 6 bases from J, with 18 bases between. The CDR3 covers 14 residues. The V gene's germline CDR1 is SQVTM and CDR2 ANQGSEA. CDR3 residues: CSVAGQRERAEAFF. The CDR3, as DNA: TGCAGCGTTGCTGGGCAGCGGGAAAGGGCTGAAGCTTTCTTT.

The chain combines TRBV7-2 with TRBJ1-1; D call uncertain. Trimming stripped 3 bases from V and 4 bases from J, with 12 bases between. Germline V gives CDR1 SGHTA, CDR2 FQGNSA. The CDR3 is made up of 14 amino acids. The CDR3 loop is CASSFHLLRTEAFF. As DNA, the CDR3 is TGTGCCAGCAGCTTTCACCTACTCCGCACTGAAGCTTTCTTT.